The T cell receptor (beta chain) described here comes from a study of blood T cell repertoires in COVID-19. Background on the study: Donors in the United States, Italy and Spain gave samples during acute or convalescent COVID-19. T cells, B-cell-depleted T cells, or PBMCs supplied cDNA or gDNA.

CDR3 length: 13 residues. CDR1 and CDR2 from the germline V gene are LGHNA and YNFKEQ. V dropped 6 bases and J dropped 7 bases, with 13 bases sitting between them. Original processing methods: The authors estimated nucleated cell counts from reference gene primer amplification. The method was immunoSEQ multiplex PCR; TCRdb's version includes in-frame clones alone and lacks a portion of them. That table gives V, J and clone size, and the DNA gave D and trimming. The table lists under 3,500 clones, just over 90% of them singletons. This receptor was taken from a human donor in a cohort sampled during active COVID-19. Sequenced material: peripheral blood. V is TRBV4-2 and J is TRBJ2-1; a possible D gene is TRBD2 (6 bases). The CDR3: CASSQYSGNEQFF. CDR3 sequence (DNA): TGTGCCAGCAGTCAGTACAGCGGGAATGAGCAGTTCTTC.